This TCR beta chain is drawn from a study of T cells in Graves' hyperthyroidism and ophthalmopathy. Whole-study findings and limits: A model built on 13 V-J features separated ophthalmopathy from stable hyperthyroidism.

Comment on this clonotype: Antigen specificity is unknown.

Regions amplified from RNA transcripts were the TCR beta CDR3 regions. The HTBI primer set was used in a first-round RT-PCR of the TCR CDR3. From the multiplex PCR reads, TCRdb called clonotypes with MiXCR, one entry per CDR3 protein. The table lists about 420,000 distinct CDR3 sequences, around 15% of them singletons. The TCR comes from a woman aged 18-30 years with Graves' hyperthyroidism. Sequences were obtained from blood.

In DNA form, the CDR3 reads TGTGCCAGCAGCCCAGACAGGGACACTTATAATTCACCCCTCCACTTT. It translates to CASSPDRDTYNSPLHF. The gene calls are TRBV3-1 and TRBJ1-6; 7 nucleotides align to TRBD1. Germline trimming cut 4 bases from V and 4 bases from J; bases unmatched to any gene: 7. Germline V gene sequence: CDR1 LGHDT, CDR2 YNNKEL (reference sequence). The CDR3 is made up of 16 amino acids. Full variable domain (rest looked up from reference TRBV3-1 and TRBJ1-6): DTAVSQTPKYLVTQMGNDKSIKCEQNLGHDTMYWYKQDSKKFLKIMFSYNNKELIINETVPNRFSPKSPDKAHLNLHINSLELGDSAVYFCASSPDRDTYNSPLHFGNGTRLTVT.